This T cell receptor (beta chain) is from a study of blood T cell repertoires in COVID-19. After removal of 2 bases from V and 3 bases from J, the junction contained 5 bases not matched to a gene. Germline values: CDR1 ENHRY, CDR2 SYGVKD. This CDR3 comprises 16 residues. Original processing notes: Using reference gene primer amplification, nucleated cell counts were estimated. Clones were sequenced by immunoSEQ multiplex PCR, and TCRdb holds only the in-frame ones, with some missing. V and J calls and clone size come straight from that table; D and trimming were deduced from the DNA. This sample has 330,000 or so clones; roughly 89% occur once, and the top ten carry around 3.9%.

The TCR was taken from a woman in her sixties with COVID-19, enrolled during active disease. V usage is TRBV10-3 and J usage is TRBJ2-1; 9 nucleotides match TRBD2. Sequenced input: peripheral blood. The CDR3 reads CAISEPAGGFYNEQFF. DNA of the CDR3: TGTGCCATCAGTGAGCCGGCGGGGGGGTTCTACAATGAGCAGTTCTTC.